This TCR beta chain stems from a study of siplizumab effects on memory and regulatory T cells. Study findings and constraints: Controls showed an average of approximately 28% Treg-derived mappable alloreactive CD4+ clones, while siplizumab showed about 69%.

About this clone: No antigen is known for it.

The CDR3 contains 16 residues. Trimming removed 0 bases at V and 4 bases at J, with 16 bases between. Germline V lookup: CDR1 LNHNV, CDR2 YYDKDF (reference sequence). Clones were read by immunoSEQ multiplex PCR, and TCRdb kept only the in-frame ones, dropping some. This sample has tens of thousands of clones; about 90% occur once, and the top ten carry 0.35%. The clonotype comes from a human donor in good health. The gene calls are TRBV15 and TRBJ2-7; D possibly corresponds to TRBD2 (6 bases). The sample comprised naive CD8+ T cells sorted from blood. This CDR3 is CATSRDLQDYLYEQYF. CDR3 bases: TGTGCCACCAGCAGAGATTTACAGGACTACTTATACGAGCAGTACTTC.